This entry features one T cell receptor beta chain sequence. A J-beta primer mix and a sample-barcoded 5' primer were used in a second PCR of roughly 6 to 11 cycles. TCRdb reprocessed the 5' RACE reads with MiXCR, giving one entry per CDR3 protein. Among roughly 1,300,000 distinct CDR3 sequences listed, approximately 59% were seen once. The source of the sample is a study of blood T cells in healthy people across ages. The CDR3 contains 12 residues. Trimming left V 6 bases short and J 6 bases short, with 10 bases between. The germline V gene has CDR1 SNHLY and CDR2 FYNNEI. The receptor was derived from a man aged 18 to 35 in good health. The sequenced material came from blood. The genes are TRBV2 and TRBJ2-3; D may be TRBD1 or TRBD2 (5 bases each). This chain's CDR3 is CASRGRMDTQYF. CDR3 nucleotide sequence: TGTGCCAGCAGGGGACGTATGGATACGCAGTATTTT.